This T cell receptor beta chain was documented in a study of OX40 agonist ivuxolimab in advanced cancers. The wider study: Every 2 weeks, ivuxolimab was infused into the patients intravenously at between 0.01 and 10 mg/kg.

The assay was immunoSEQ multiplex PCR, and TCRdb's table has in-frame clones only and misses some. The sample holds 30,000 to 40,000 clones, about four fifths seen once. This clone appeared a few times. V trimming: 5 bases; J trimming: 11 bases; junction bases outside the gene matches: 11. Germline V gene lookup returns CDR1 LGHNT and CDR2 FRNRAP. There are 13 residues in the CDR3. The clonotype was recovered from an adult with an advanced solid tumor such as melanoma, head and neck, liver or kidney cancer. The chain has TRBV12-5 and TRBJ1-1; 7 positions agree with TRBD1. The starting material was CD4+ or CD8+ T cells sorted from blood, obtained in a trial of the OX40 agonist ivuxolimab. CDR3 sequence: CASGQQGSSFAFF. The CDR3 DNA follows: TGTGCTAGTGGTCAACAGGGGTCCTCCTTTGCTTTCTTT.